This TCR beta chain was obtained from a study of blood T cell repertoires in COVID-19. At the level of the study: The analysed material was cDNA or gDNA that came from T cells, B-cell-depleted T cells, or PBMCs.

Participants spanned ages roughly 18 to 95 years and resided in 20 to 25 US areas. CDR3 size: 15 residues. Looked up from germline, CDR1 is SGDLS and CDR2 is YYNGEE. V was pared by 0 bases and J by 7 bases, with 4 bases of the junction left unmatched. The table came from immunoSEQ multiplex PCR; TCRdb's copy has only in-frame clones and leaves some out. The profile shows approximately 300,000 clones, around 87% of them singletons. The sample was PBMCs or T cells enriched from blood (not recorded which). The sequence was obtained from a woman aged 25-40 years who had recovered from COVID-19. The chain recombines TRBV9 with TRBJ2-1; the match to TRBD2 covers 10 bases. The CDR3 reads CASSVEAGGRNEQFF. CDR3 nucleotide sequence: TGTGCCAGCAGCGTAGAAGCGGGGGGGCGAAATGAGCAGTTCTTC.